The clone carrying this T cell receptor beta chain has a handful of counts. Its antigen is unknown. CDR3 size: 14 residues. Trimming cost V 3 bases and J 5 bases; bases outside gene matches: 5. Germline loops: CDR1 SGHNT, CDR2 YYREEE (reference sequence). The sample comes from a study of cytotoxic CD8 clonotypes in ibrutinib-treated CLL. The overall study: When averaged across all of the samples, the counts came to 200,000 to 300,000 productive templates and about 100,000 productive rearrangements.

Findings and limits, study-wide: Baseline levels of clonality went above those of age-matched healthy donors and moved with circulating CD8+ T-cell counts.

Profiled with immunoSEQ multiplex PCR; TCRdb holds only in-frame clones, not every one. Of some 200,000 clones in the sample, 60% to 80% were seen once. This material consisted of PBMCs, taken after 12 months of ibrutinib treatment. This sequence originates from a human donor with chronic lymphocytic leukemia. The rearrangement uses TRBV5-4 and TRBJ2-7; 10 bases fit TRBD2. CDR3 sequence (DNA): TGTGCCAGCAGCTGGCTAGCGGGAGAAAACGAGCAGTACTTC. As protein: CASSWLAGENEQYF.